A single sample gave rise to the 27 T cell receptor beta chains below, sequenced in a study of blood T cell repertoires in COVID-19. Clones were read by immunoSEQ multiplex PCR, and TCRdb kept only the in-frame ones, dropping some. The sample has 200,000 to 250,000 clones, approximately 83% seen once. The sample consisted of peripheral blood. The origin of the receptors is a woman aged 25-40 years who had recovered from COVID-19.

V usage is TRBV5-1 and J usage is TRBJ2-1, with D possibly being TRBD2 (7 bases). V dropped 4 bases and J dropped 8 bases, with 19 bases sitting between them. CDR1 and CDR2 (germline): SGHRS, YFSETQ. The CDR3 has 15 residues. CDR3 protein: CASSPLAGAQYEQFF. For the CDR3, the DNA is TGCGCCAGCAGCCCCCTGGCGGGGGCCCAGTATGAGCAGTTCTTC.

The chain is built from TRBV16 and TRBJ2-2; D not certain. Germline CDR1 is KGHSY and CDR2 is FQNENV. V lost 4 bases and J lost 5, with 8 bases in between. This CDR3 is 13 amino acids long. CDR3 nucleotides: TGTGCCAGCAGCCTTAGAGAGACCGGGGAGCTGTTTTTT. It specifies CASSLRETGELFF. The whole variable domain, filled in from reference TRBV16 and TRBJ2-2, reads GEEVAQTPKHLVRGEGQKAKLYCAPIKGHSYVFWYQQVLKNEFKFLISFQNENVFDETGMPKERFSAKCLPNSPCSLEIQATKLEDSAVYFCASSLRETGELFFGEGSRLTVL.

CDR3 region: CASSRGGPQEAYGYTF. The DNA for the CDR3 is TGTGCCAGCAGCCGGGGGGGGCCTCAAGAGGCCTATGGCTACACCTTC. The chain joins TRBV5-4 to TRBJ1-2; a possible D gene is TRBD1 (6 bases). CDR1 is SGHNT and CDR2 is YYREEE in the germline V gene (reference sequence). This CDR3 is built from 16 residues. Trimming shortened V by 4 bases and J by 4 bases, and 20 bases separated the two germline ends.

This clone was counted once. The sample has other DNA sequences that encode this CDR3 too. J is TRBJ2-5 and V is TRBV2; D not resolved. This CDR3 has 13 residues. V gave up 3 bases and J gave up 4 bases, with 9 bases separating them. Looked up from germline, CDR1 is SNHLY and CDR2 is FYNNEI. CDR3: CASSDSELETQYF. The CDR3 nucleotides read TGTGCCAGCAGTGACTCGGAGTTAGAGACCCAGTACTTC.

V usage is TRBV27 and J usage is TRBJ2-3; possibly TRBD1 for D (6 bases). The CDR3 has 18 amino acids. Looked up from germline, CDR1 is MNHEY and CDR2 is SMNVEV (reference sequence). V was trimmed by 4 bases and J by 1 base, leaving 21 bases between them. The CDR3 DNA reads TGTGCCAGCAGTTCGAAACGCAGACAGGATTCGGGCACAGATACGCAGTATTTT. It translates to CASSSKRRQDSGTDTQYF.

This chain connects TRBV5-1 to TRBJ2-1, with 7 bases fitting TRBD1. With V trimmed by 3 bases and J by 5 bases, 2 bases remained unmatched. Germline V gene lookup returns CDR1 SGHRS and CDR2 YFSETQ. The CDR3 is 13 residues long. CDR3 protein: CASSWDRNNEQFF. CDR3 bases: TGCGCCAGCAGCTGGGACAGAAACAATGAGCAGTTCTTC.

This clone has just one count. The rearrangement joins TRBV29-1 to TRBJ1-1; D is undetermined. The CDR3 contains 14 residues. Trimming removed 8 bases from V and 5 bases from J, with 21 bases in between. The V gene's germline CDR1 is SQVTM and CDR2 ANQGSEA. CDR3 loop: CSFAGKGAGTEAFF. CDR3 nucleotide sequence: TGCAGCTTCGCGGGTAAGGGAGCGGGTACTGAAGCTTTCTTT.

The chain has TRBV30 and TRBJ1-1, with a tentative D call TRBD1 (6 bases). Trimming cost V 2 bases and J 6 bases, with 19 bases left between them. CDR1 and CDR2 (germline): GTSNPN, SVGIG (reference sequence). The CDR3 consists of 15 residues. This CDR3 is CAWSSWGHLEPEAFF. In nucleotides, the CDR3 is TGTGCCTGGAGTTCATGGGGACATCTGGAACCTGAAGCTTTCTTT.

The chain employs TRBV6-1 and TRBJ2-1, with 8 bases that match TRBD2. The CDR3 spans 13 residues. The J segment lost 15 bases and the V segment lost 0 bases, leaving 7 bases of the junction unmatched. Germline-derived CDR1 and CDR2 are MNHNS and SASEGT. The CDR3 DNA reads TGTGCCAGCAGTGAAGCGCGTGGGACTAGTGCGTTCTTC. Translated: CASSEARGTSAFF.

This chain connects TRBV7-9 to TRBJ1-2, with a tentative D call TRBD1 (6 bases). The CDR3 length is 17 residues. V was clipped by 4 bases and J by 4 bases, with 22 bases between them. Germline V gene data show CDR1 as SEHNR and CDR2 as FQNEAQ (reference sequence). In nucleotides, the CDR3 is TGTGCCAGCAGCTCTCCGGGACAACTTCGAGGTGGCTATGGCTACACCTTC. Encoded protein: CASSSPGQLRGGYGYTF.

The rearrangement joins TRBV11-2 to TRBJ2-5; 14 nucleotides align to TRBD2. The V gene end was trimmed by 6 bases and the J gene end by 3 bases; junction bases not matched to a gene: 6. This CDR3 has 16 amino acids. The germline V gene has CDR1 SGHAT and CDR2 FQNNGV. CDR3 sequence (DNA): TGTGCCAGCAGAAGAGGGACTAGCGGGGGAGAAGAGACCCAGTACTTC. Protein product: CASRRGTSGGEETQYF.

This chain connects TRBV5-8 to TRBJ2-3, with 7 bases identical to TRBD1. Trimming cost V 3 bases and J 4 bases; bases outside gene matches: 11. Per germline, CDR1 SGHTS and CDR2 YDEGEE. The CDR3 length is 16 residues. In DNA, the CDR3 is TGTGCCAGCAGCTCTCCTCACAGGGGAAGTTCAGATACGCAGTATTTT. This translates into CASSSPHRGSSDTQYF.

The chain links TRBV2 to TRBJ2-5; possible D gene TRBD2, 6 bases. Germline-derived CDR1 and CDR2 are SNHLY and FYNNEI. Trimming removed 8 bases from V and 5 bases from J, with 12 bases in between. The CDR3 contains 12 residues. CDR3 residues: CASAWDWETQYF. As DNA, the CDR3 is TGTGCCAGCGCCTGGGACTGGGAGACCCAGTACTTC.

This chain joins TRBV3-1 (or the pseudogene TRBV3-2) and TRBJ2-7; 7 bases are a match to TRBD2. Trimming removed 4 bases from V and 2 bases from J; junction bases left unmatched: 14. Germline loops: CDR1 LGHDT, CDR2 YNNKEL (reference sequence). This CDR3 region has 17 residues. The CDR3 DNA is TGTGCCAGCAGCCCCCAAGGAACGTGGACTAGAGCCTACGAGCAGTACTTC. Protein product: CASSPQGTWTRAYEQYF.

CDR3 loop: CASSEPTASNYGYTF. The DNA for the CDR3 is TGTGCCAGCAGTGAACCAACAGCCTCGAACTATGGCTACACCTTC. The chain combines TRBV2 with TRBJ1-2; no definite D call. CDR1 SNHLY and CDR2 FYNNEI come from the germline V gene. Trimming took off 2 bases at V and 2 bases at J, with 12 bases between the two ends. The CDR3 has 15 residues.

The chain links TRBV10-3 to TRBJ2-7, with TRBD2 matching 11 bases. V was clipped by 4 bases and J by 6 bases; unmatched bases: 5. CDR3 length equals 14 residues. Germline-derived CDR1 and CDR2 are ENHRY and SYGVKD. CDR3 residues: CAISGLAGRLEQYF. CDR3 bases: TGTGCCATCAGTGGACTAGCGGGGCGCCTCGAGCAGTACTTC.

The V call is TRBV7-2, the J call TRBJ2-4; possibly TRBD2 for D (7 bases). Trimming stripped 2 bases from V and 0 bases from J, with 11 bases between. The CDR3 covers 16 residues. Germline values: CDR1 SGHTA, CDR2 FQGNSA. DNA for the CDR3: TGTGCCAGCAGCTTATCGGGGGGCCGAGCCAAAAACATTCAGTACTTC. Protein sequence: CASSLSGGRAKNIQYF.

The chain joins TRBV6-5 to TRBJ2-5; TRBD1 agrees at 9 bases. CDR1 and CDR2 from the germline V gene are MNHEY and SVGAGI. The CDR3 loop spans 15 amino acids. Trimming removed 6 bases from V and 5 bases from J; junction bases left unmatched: 10. The CDR3: CASSFNRGQSETQYF. DNA of the CDR3: TGTGCCAGCAGCTTTAACAGGGGGCAGAGTGAGACCCAGTACTTC.

The chain uses TRBV7-9 and TRBJ1-5, with TRBD1 as a possible D gene (5 bases). Trimming removed 5 bases at V and 6 bases at J, with 17 bases between. Germline CDR1 is SEHNR and CDR2 is FQNEAQ (reference sequence). The CDR3 is 15 amino acids. The CDR3 DNA follows: TGTGCCAGCAGCCCGCCTGATTCGGGGGTTCAGCCCCAGCATTTT. Translating gives CASSPPDSGVQPQHF.

This clone was observed a few times. V and J are TRBV5-4 and TRBJ2-1, with a tentative D call TRBD2 (5 bases). Per germline, CDR1 SGHNT and CDR2 YYREEE (reference sequence). The ends were cut back, 4 bases at V and 10 bases at J, with 18 bases in the middle. The CDR3 sequence is 14 residues long. The CDR3, as DNA: TGTGCCAGCAGCCTCGAGCATCGGGGAGTCGAGCAGTTCTTC. Amino acid sequence: CASSLEHRGVEQFF.

This sequence joins TRBV29-1 and TRBJ1-2, with TRBD1 matching 8 bases. Germline lookup yields CDR1 SQVTM and CDR2 ANQGSEA. The junction had 11 bases not matched to a gene; V was cut back by 4 bases and J by 7 bases. This CDR3 has 14 amino acids. Written as DNA, the CDR3 is TGCAGCGTTGCAGGTGGCAGGGGGCAGGGTGGCTACACCTTC. As protein: CSVAGGRGQGGYTF. Full variable domain (outside the CDR3, taken from reference TRBV29-1 and TRBJ1-2): SAVISQKPSRDICQRGTSLTIQCQVDSQVTMMFWYRQQPGQSLTLIATANQGSEATYESGFVIDKFPISRPNLTFSTLTVSNMSPEDSSIYLCSVAGGRGQGGYTFGSGTRLTVV.

This chain uses TRBV29-1 with TRBJ2-3; 7 bases match TRBD1. The CDR3 extends over 15 amino acids. With V trimmed by 4 bases and J by 4 bases, 11 bases remained unmatched. Germline V gives CDR1 SQVTM, CDR2 ANQGSEA. The CDR3 sequence is CSVGKGNRGPDTQYF. The CDR3 DNA reads as TGCAGCGTTGGTAAGGGGAACAGGGGCCCAGATACGCAGTATTTT.

As for this clone: Additional DNA sequences in this sample encode the identical CDR3. V is TRBV2 and J is TRBJ1-2, with 7 bases identical to TRBD1. Germline-derived CDR1 and CDR2 are SNHLY and FYNNEI. The CDR3 is 12 amino acids. V was clipped by 5 bases and J by 4 bases; unmatched bases: 1. CDR3 in amino acids: CASSRDSYGYTF. DNA for the CDR3: TGTGCCAGCAGTAGGGACAGCTATGGCTACACCTTC.

CDR3 nucleotide sequence: TGTGCCAGCATTGGCCGGGGGAGAGAGACCCAGTACTTC. It codes for CASIGRGRETQYF. This sequence joins TRBV2 and TRBJ2-5, with a tentative D call TRBD2 (6 bases). The CDR3 contains 13 residues. Trimming removed 7 bases from V and 4 bases from J, with 13 bases in between. The V gene's germline CDR1 is SNHLY and CDR2 FYNNEI.

The genes are TRBV12-5 and TRBJ2-3, with 8 bases identical to TRBD2. The germline V gene encodes CDR1 LGHNT and CDR2 FRNRAP. The CDR3 runs to 16 residues. V lost 5 bases and J lost 5; bases outside the gene matches: 12. The CDR3 region is CASGPSGGGRIDTQYF. The CDR3 DNA reads TGTGCTAGTGGTCCCTCCGGGGGGGGCCGGATAGATACGCAGTATTTT.

V gene TRBV2 combines with J gene TRBJ2-7, with TRBD2 matching 7 bases. J lost 3 bases, V lost 6 bases, and 8 bases had no gene match. Germline CDR1 and CDR2: SNHLY and FYNNEI. CDR3 size: 14 residues. The CDR3 protein is CASRRGTTIYEQYF. The CDR3 nucleotides read TGTGCCAGCAGACGCGGGACTACGATCTACGAGCAGTACTTC.

This clone was counted once. V is TRBV2 and J is TRBJ2-7; 7 bases are shared with TRBD1. Germline V CDR1 and CDR2: SNHLY, FYNNEI. The CDR3 length is 12 residues. Trimming at V came to 4 bases and at J to 5 bases, leaving 2 bases not matched to a gene. DNA of the CDR3: TGTGCCAGCAGTGGCGACAGGGACGAGCAGTACTTC. This encodes CASSGDRDEQYF.